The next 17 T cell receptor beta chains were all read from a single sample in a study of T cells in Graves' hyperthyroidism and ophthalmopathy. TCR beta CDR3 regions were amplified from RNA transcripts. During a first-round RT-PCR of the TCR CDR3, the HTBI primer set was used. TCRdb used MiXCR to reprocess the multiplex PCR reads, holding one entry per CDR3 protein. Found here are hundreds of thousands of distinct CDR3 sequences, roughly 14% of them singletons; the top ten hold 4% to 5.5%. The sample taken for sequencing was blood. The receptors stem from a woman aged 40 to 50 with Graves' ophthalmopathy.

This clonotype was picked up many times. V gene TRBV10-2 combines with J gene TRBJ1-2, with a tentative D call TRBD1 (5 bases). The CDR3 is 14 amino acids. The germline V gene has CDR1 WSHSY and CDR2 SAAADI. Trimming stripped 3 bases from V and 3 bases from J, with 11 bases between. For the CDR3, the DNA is TGCGCCAGCAGTGAAAGTGGGACTCACTATGGCTACACCTTC. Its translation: CASSESGTHYGYTF.

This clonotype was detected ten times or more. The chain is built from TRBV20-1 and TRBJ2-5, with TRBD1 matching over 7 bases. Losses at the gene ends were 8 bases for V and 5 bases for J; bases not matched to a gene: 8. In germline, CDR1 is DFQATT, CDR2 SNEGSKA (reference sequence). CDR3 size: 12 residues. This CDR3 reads CSPFARGETQYF. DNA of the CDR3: TGCAGTCCTTTTGCCAGGGGGGAGACCCAGTACTTC.

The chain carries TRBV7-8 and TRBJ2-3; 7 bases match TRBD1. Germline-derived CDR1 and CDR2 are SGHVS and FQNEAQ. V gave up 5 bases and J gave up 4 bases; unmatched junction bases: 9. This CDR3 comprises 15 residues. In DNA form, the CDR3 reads TGTGCCAGCAGCCTCCGGGACAGAGTCGCAGATACGCAGTATTTT. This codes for CASSLRDRVADTQYF.

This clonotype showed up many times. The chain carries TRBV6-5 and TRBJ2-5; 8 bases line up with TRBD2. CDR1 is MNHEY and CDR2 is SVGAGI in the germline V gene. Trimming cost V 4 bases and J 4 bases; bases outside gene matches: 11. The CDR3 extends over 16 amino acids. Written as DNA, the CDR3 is TGTGCCAGCAGTTCCCCTTATAGCGGGAAGGGAGAGACCCAGTACTTC. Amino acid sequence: CASSSPYSGKGETQYF.

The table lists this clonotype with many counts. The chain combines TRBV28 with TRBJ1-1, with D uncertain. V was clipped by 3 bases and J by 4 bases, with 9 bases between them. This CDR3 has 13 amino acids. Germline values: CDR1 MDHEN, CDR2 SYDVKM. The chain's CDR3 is CASSLEIPTEAFF. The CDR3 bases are TGTGCCAGCAGTTTGGAGATTCCCACTGAAGCTTTCTTT.

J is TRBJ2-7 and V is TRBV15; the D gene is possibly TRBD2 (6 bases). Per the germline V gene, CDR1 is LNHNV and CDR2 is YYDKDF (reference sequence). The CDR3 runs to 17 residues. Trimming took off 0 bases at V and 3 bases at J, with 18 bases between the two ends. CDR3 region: CATSRDLGTPIFYEQYF. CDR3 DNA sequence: TGTGCCACCAGCAGAGATCTAGGGACTCCCATCTTCTACGAGCAGTACTTC.

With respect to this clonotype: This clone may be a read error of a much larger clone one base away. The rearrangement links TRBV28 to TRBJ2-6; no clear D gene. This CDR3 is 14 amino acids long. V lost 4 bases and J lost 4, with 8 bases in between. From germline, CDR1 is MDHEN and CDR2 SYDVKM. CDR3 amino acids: CASSSPPGANVLTF. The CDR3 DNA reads TGTGCCAGCAGTTCCCCCCCCGGGGCCAACGTCCTGACTTTC.

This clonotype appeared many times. The CDR3 reads CASSLPGTGGWNEQYF. In nucleotides, the CDR3 is TGTGCCAGCAGTTTACCCGGGACAGGGGGTTGGAACGAGCAGTACTTC. The rearrangement links TRBV28 to TRBJ2-7; 11 nucleotides match TRBD1. CDR1 MDHEN and CDR2 SYDVKM come from the germline V gene. The CDR3 has 16 amino acids. J was trimmed by 5 bases and V by 2 bases; bases with no gene match: 8.

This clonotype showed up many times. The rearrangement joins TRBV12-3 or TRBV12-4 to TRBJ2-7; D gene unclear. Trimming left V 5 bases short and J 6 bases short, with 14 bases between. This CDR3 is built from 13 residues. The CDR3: CASSPYRSGEQYF. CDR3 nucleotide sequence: TGTGCCAGCAGTCCCTATCGGTCGGGCGAGCAGTACTTC.

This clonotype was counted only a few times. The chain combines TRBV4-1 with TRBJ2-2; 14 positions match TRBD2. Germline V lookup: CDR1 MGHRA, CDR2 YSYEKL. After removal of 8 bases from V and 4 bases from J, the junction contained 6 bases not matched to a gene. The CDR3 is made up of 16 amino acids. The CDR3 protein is CASGGTSGSLTGELFF. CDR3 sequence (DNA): TGCGCCAGCGGCGGGACTAGCGGGAGTCTCACCGGGGAGCTGTTTTTT.

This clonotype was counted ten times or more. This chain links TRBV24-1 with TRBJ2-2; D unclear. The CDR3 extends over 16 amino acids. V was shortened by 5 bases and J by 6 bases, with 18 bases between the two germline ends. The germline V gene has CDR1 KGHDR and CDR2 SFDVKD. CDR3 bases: TGTGCCACCAGTGCCCTTTGGCGGCCCGTGTCCGGGGAGCTGTTTTTT. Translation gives CATSALWRPVSGELFF.

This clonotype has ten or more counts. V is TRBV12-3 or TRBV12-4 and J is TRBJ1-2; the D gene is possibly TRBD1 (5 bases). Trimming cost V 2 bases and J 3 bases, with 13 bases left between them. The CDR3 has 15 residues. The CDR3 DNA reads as TGTGCCAGCAGTTTATTCCTCGGGACGGACTATGGCTACACCTTC. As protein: CASSLFLGTDYGYTF.

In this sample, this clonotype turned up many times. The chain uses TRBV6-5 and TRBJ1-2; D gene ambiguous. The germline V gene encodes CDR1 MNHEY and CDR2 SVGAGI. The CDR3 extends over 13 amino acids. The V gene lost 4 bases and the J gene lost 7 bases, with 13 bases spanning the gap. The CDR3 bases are TGTGCCAGCAGTTGCGGTTGGACCGGTGGCTACACCTTC. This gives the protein CASSCGWTGGYTF.

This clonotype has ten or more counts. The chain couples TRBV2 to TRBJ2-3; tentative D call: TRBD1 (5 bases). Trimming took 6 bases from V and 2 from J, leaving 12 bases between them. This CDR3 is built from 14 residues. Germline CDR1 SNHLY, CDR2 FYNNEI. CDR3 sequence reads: CASSETDYTDTQYF. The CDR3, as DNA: TGTGCCAGCAGCGAGACAGATTACACAGATACGCAGTATTTT.

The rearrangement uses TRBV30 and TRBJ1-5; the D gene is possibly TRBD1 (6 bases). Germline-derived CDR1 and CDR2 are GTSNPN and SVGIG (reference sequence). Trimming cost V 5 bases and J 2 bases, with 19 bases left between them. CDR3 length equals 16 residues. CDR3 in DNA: TGTGCCTGGGAAACTGGACAGTCTTCCCGCAATCAGCCCCAGCATTTT. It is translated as CAWETGQSSRNQPQHF.

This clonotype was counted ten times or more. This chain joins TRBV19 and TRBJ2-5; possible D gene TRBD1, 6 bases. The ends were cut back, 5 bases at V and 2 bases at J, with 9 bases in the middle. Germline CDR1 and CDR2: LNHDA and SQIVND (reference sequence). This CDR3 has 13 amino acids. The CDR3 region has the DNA TGTGCCAGTAGTTGGGGGCGACAAGAGACCCAGTACTTC. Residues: CASSWGRQETQYF.

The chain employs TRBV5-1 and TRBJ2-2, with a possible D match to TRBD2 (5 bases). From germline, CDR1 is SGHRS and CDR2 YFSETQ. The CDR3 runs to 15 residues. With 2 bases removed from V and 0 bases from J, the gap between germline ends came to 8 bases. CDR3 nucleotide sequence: TGCGCCAGCAGCTTACTAGAATCGAACACCGGGGAGCTGTTTTTT. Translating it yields CASSLLESNTGELFF.